Listed here are 22 T cell receptor beta chains from one sample, sequenced in a study of patients and donors after allogeneic stem cell transplantation. TCRdb used MiXCR to reprocess the RT-PCR reads, holding one entry per CDR3 protein. The data hold about 96,000 distinct CDR3 sequences, with approximately 49% observed a single time. The sequenced sample was blood, either unsorted or a sorted T cell fraction (not recorded which). The origin of the receptors is a human donor who was either an allogeneic HSCT recipient or a stem cell or donor lymphocyte infusion donor (not recorded which). It is not recorded whose cells these are; they may come from a transplant donor.

This clonotype was seen only a few times. The V and J genes are TRBV7-2 and TRBJ1-5, with D maybe TRBD1 (6 bases). Trimming left V 1 base short and J 6 bases short, with 13 bases between. CDR1 SGHTA and CDR2 FQGNSA come from the germline V gene. The CDR3 is made up of 15 amino acids. This CDR3 is CASSLVGGGSQPQHF. As DNA, the CDR3 is TGTGCCAGCAGCTTAGTAGGAGGGGGAAGTCAGCCCCAGCATTTT.

The chain joins TRBV7-2 to TRBJ1-5; D is possibly TRBD1 (5 bases). Germline lookup yields CDR1 SGHTA and CDR2 FQGNSA. With 5 bases removed from V and 0 bases from J, the gap between germline ends came to 14 bases. The length of the CDR3 is 16 residues. CDR3 nucleotide sequence: TGTGCCAGCAGCCCCGGAGGGGTTTTTAGCAATCAGCCCCAGCATTTT. This sequence encodes CASSPGGVFSNQPQHF.

The chain employs TRBV3-1 and TRBJ1-1; TRBD1 agrees at 7 bases. The CDR3 has 17 residues. Germline V CDR1 and CDR2: LGHDT, YNNKEL (reference sequence). With V trimmed by 4 bases and J by 1 base, 12 bases remained unmatched. The CDR3 region is CASSPRDSGLRNTEAFF. CDR3 DNA: TGTGCCAGCAGCCCCCGGGACAGTGGCCTTAGGAACACTGAAGCTTTCTTT. Full variable domain (remainder filled in from reference TRBV3-1 and TRBJ1-1): DTAVSQTPKYLVTQMGNDKSIKCEQNLGHDTMYWYKQDSKKFLKIMFSYNNKELIINETVPNRFSPKSPDKAHLNLHINSLELGDSAVYFCASSPRDSGLRNTEAFFGQGTRLTVV.

The chain employs TRBV7-2 and TRBJ1-5, with D uncertain. CDR3 length: 13 amino acids. V shed 5 bases and J shed 7 bases, with 12 bases lying between them. Germline assignment: CDR1 SGHTA and CDR2 FQGNSA. CDR3 region: CASSLTFVQPQHF. The DNA of the CDR3 is TGTGCCAGCAGCCTTACTTTTGTACAGCCCCAGCATTTT.

This chain uses TRBV29-1 with TRBJ1-1, with D possibly matching TRBD1 (5 bases). The CDR3 is 13 amino acids. Germline V gives CDR1 SQVTM, CDR2 ANQGSEA. Trimming pared 4 bases from V and 1 base from J, leaving 10 bases between. Written as DNA, the CDR3 is TGCAGCGTTGGGGGCAGGGCGAACACTGAAGCTTTCTTT. It specifies CSVGGRANTEAFF.

This clonotype occurred a few times. This chain joins TRBV5-6 and TRBJ1-5, with 11 bases that match TRBD1. The ends lost 3 bases at V and 0 bases at J; junction bases unmatched: 5. Germline lookup yields CDR1 SGHDT and CDR2 YYEEEE. The CDR3 sequence is 17 residues long. CDR3 DNA: TGTGCCAGCAGCTGGACAGGGGGCGCCGTTAGCAATCAGCCCCAGCATTTT. It specifies CASSWTGGAVSNQPQHF. Combining the CDR3 with reference TRBV5-6 and TRBJ1-5 gives the whole variable domain DAGVTQSPTHLIKTRGQQVTLRCSPKSGHDTVSWYQQALGQGPQFIFQYYEEEERQRGNFPDRFSGHQFPNYSSELNVNALLLGDSALYLCASSWTGGAVSNQPQHFGDGTRLSIL.

This chain joins TRBV29-1 and TRBJ1-2; 10 positions agree with TRBD1. The CDR3 has 13 residues. Unmatched junction bases numbered 14, after V lost 7 bases and J lost 12 bases. In germline, CDR1 is SQVTM, CDR2 ANQGSEA. The CDR3 protein is CSASGQGTALNTF. The CDR3, as DNA: TGCAGCGCCTCGGGACAGGGGACAGCATTAAACACCTTC.

V is TRBV14 and J is TRBJ1-2; possibly TRBD1 for D (6 bases). Germline CDR1 reads SGHDN; CDR2 reads FVKESK. The CDR3 is 16 amino acids. Trimming shortened V by 0 bases and J by 1 base, and 12 bases separated the two germline ends. The DNA of the CDR3 is TGTGCCAGCAGCCAAGAGAGGAAAGGGGGTAACTATGGCTACACCTTC. Amino acids: CASSQERKGGNYGYTF.

This clonotype was picked up one time. The CDR3 bases are TGTGCCAGCAGTCCCCAACCGAACACTGAAGCTTTCTTT. Translating it yields CASSPQPNTEAFF. V is TRBV9 and J is TRBJ1-1; no reliable D call. The CDR3 is 13 residues long. Germline assignment: CDR1 SGDLS and CDR2 YYNGEE. Deletions cut 5 bases from V and 1 base from J, with 9 bases between.

The chain joins TRBV25-1 to TRBJ1-4; 9 nucleotides match TRBD1. CDR1 is MGHDK and CDR2 is SYGVNS in the germline V gene. Trimming removed 3 bases from V and 6 bases from J; junction bases left unmatched: 11. The CDR3 has 17 amino acids. This CDR3 is CASSDSNSGTGHEKLFF. CDR3 DNA sequence: TGTGCCAGCAGTGACTCGAACTCCGGGACAGGGCATGAAAAACTGTTTTTT.

The chain has TRBV7-9 and TRBJ1-1; D gene uncertain. V was cut by 5 bases and J by 1 base, with 8 bases left in between. Looked up from germline, CDR1 is SEHNR and CDR2 is FQNEAQ (reference sequence). The CDR3 totals 13 residues. Written as DNA, the CDR3 is TGTGCCAGCAGCCGGGGTTGGAACACTGAAGCTTTCTTT. Translated, it gives CASSRGWNTEAFF.

The chain couples TRBV6-6 to TRBJ1-2; D uncertain. The CDR3 has 12 amino acids. Germline values: CDR1 MNHNY, CDR2 SVGAGI (reference sequence). V lost 7 bases, J lost 1 base, and 7 bases lay in between. This CDR3 reads CASTSLNYGYTF. The DNA for the CDR3 is TGTGCCAGCACCTCTCTTAACTATGGCTACACCTTC.

The chain uses TRBV7-2 and TRBJ1-1, with 8 bases identical to TRBD1. Germline CDR1 and CDR2: SGHTA and FQGNSA. This CDR3 has 15 amino acids. Losses at the gene ends were 3 bases for V and 0 bases for J; bases not matched to a gene: 3. The chain's CDR3 is CASSLGTGMNTEAFF. The CDR3 nucleotides are TGTGCCAGCAGCTTGGGGACAGGAATGAACACTGAAGCTTTCTTT.

J is TRBJ1-2 and V is TRBV12-3 or TRBV12-4, with a weak D call TRBD1 (6 bases). Trimming shortened V by 7 bases and J by 7 bases, and 16 bases separated the two germline ends. The CDR3 extends over 13 amino acids. In DNA, the CDR3 is TGTGCCAGCACCCTAGGGGGAACCGTTGGCTACACCTTC. Amino acid sequence: CASTLGGTVGYTF.

V is TRBV20-1 and J is TRBJ1-5; D perhaps matches TRBD1 (5 bases). Per the germline V gene, CDR1 is DFQATT and CDR2 is SNEGSKA (reference sequence). The V and J ends lost 0 bases and 0 bases respectively, with 12 bases between them. This CDR3 spans 16 amino acids. The CDR3 reads CSARDWAGNSNQPQHF. In DNA, the CDR3 is TGCAGTGCTAGAGATTGGGCAGGGAATAGCAATCAGCCCCAGCATTTT.

This clonotype turned up a few times. The chain combines TRBV7-8 with TRBJ1-5; 9 bases align to TRBD1. V dropped 5 bases and J dropped 7; count of bases not matched to a gene: 9. This CDR3 has 15 residues. CDR1 SGHVS and CDR2 FQNEAQ come from the germline V gene. CDR3 DNA: TGTGCCAGCAGCCCGGACAGGGGTAAAAGGCAGCCCCAGCATTTT. Encoded protein: CASSPDRGKRQPQHF.

J is TRBJ1-5 and V is TRBV7-8; TRBD1 matches 8 bases. The germline CDR1 and CDR2 sequences are SGHVS and FQNEAQ. V trimming: 6 bases; J trimming: 6 bases; junction bases outside the gene matches: 7. The CDR3 runs 14 residues. CDR3 sequence (DNA): TGTGCCAGCAGTTGGACAGGGATAGGTCAGCCCCAGCATTTT. Encoded protein: CASSWTGIGQPQHF.

The DNA of the CDR3 is TGTGCCAGCAGCCGCACAGGTTACCAGCCCCAGCATTTT. Amino acids: CASSRTGYQPQHF. The J gene is TRBJ1-5, the V gene TRBV3-1, with TRBD1 as a possible D gene (5 bases). CDR1 and CDR2 (germline): LGHDT, YNNKEL (reference sequence). The V end lost 4 bases, the J end lost 7 bases, and 11 bases lay between the germline ends. The CDR3 length is 13 residues.

This clonotype came up a few times. V gene TRBV27 combines with J gene TRBJ1-1; D perhaps matches TRBD1 (5 bases). CDR1 and CDR2 from the germline V gene are MNHEY and SMNVEV (reference sequence). Trimming took off 5 bases at V and 0 bases at J, with 13 bases between the two ends. The CDR3 consists of 15 residues. CDR3 in DNA: TGTGCCAGCAGTCCACGACAGTATTTGAACACTGAAGCTTTCTTT. As protein: CASSPRQYLNTEAFF.

This clonotype was counted once. The V call is TRBV4-3, the J call TRBJ2-2; 10 nucleotides align to TRBD2. CDR1 is LGHNA, CDR2 YSLEER, per germline. This CDR3 comprises 16 residues. The V and J ends lost 0 bases and 5 bases, in that order; junction bases with no gene match: 3. The CDR3 nucleotides read TGCGCCAGCAGCCAAGAAAAACTAGCGGGAACCGGGGAGCTGTTTTTT. The encoded protein is CASSQEKLAGTGELFF.

The rearrangement uses TRBV7-2 and TRBJ1-4, with D perhaps matching TRBD1 (5 bases). This CDR3 has 15 residues. Germline V CDR1 and CDR2: SGHTA, FQGNSA. V was pared by 1 base and J by 6 bases, with 12 bases between. The CDR3 DNA follows: TGTGCCAGCAGCTTAGTAGGTGTGGGGGATGAAAAACTGTTTTTT. Translation gives CASSLVGVGDEKLFF.

This clonotype was seen more than once but under ten times. This rearrangement joins TRBV6-5 to TRBJ1-4; D call uncertain. There are 15 residues in the CDR3. Germline V gene sequence: CDR1 MNHEY, CDR2 SVGAGI. V lost 0 bases and J 8 bases, leaving 13 bases between the germline ends. CDR3 in amino acids: CASSYSGKGGEKLFF. CDR3 coding DNA: TGTGCCAGCAGTTACTCGGGGAAAGGAGGGGAAAAACTGTTTTTT.